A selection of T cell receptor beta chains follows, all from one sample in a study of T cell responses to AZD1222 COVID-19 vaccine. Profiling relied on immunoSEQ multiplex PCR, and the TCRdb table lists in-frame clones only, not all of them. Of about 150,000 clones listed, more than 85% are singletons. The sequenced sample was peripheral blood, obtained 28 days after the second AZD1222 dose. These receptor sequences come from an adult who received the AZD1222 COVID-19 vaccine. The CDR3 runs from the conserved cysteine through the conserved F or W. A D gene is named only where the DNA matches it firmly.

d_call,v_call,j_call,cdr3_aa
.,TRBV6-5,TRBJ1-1,CASSYTGIGTEAFF
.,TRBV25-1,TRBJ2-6,CASSPTGANVLTF
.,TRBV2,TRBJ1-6,CASSDRGGSYNSPLHF
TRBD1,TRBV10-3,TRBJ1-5,CAISEGQGDSNQPQHF
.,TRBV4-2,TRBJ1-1,CASSQDAGRAEAFF
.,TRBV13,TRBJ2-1,CASSLGSYNEQFF
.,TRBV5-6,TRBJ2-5,CASSSAVQETQYF
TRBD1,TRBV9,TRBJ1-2,CASSVDGQGEGYTF
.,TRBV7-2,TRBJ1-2,CASSLNLRAVYGYTF
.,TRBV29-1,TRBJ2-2,CSVEGRYTGELFF
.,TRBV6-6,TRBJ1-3,CASSYTGSSGNTIYF
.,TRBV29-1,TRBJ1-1,CSVGGGSADSGTEAFF
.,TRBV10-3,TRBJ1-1,CAIRPGPLNTEAFF
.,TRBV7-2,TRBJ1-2,CASSLVGNPHHINYGYTF
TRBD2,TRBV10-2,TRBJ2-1,CASGRVGNYNEQFF
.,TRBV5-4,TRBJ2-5,CASSLSREETQYF
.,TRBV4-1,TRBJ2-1,CASSQPNRVGNYNEQFF
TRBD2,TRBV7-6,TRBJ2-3,CASSLGDYITDTQYF
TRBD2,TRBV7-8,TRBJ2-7,CASSLLGLAGAYEQYF
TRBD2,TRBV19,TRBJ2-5,CASSMTSGRGPGETQYF
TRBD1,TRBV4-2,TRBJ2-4,CASSQGDSKNIQYF
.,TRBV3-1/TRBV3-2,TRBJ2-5,CASSQDGGMAGPRETQYF
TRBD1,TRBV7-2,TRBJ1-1,CASSDPPGQGAWYTEAFF
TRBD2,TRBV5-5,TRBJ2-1,CASSSPPAGVLFRNEQFF
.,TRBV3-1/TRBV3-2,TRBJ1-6,CASSQRAGTNSPLHF
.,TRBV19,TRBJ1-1,CASSIGRGTEAFF
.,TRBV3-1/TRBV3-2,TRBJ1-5,CASGQDNQPQHF
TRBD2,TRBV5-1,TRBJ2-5,CASSLNRLAAQETQYF
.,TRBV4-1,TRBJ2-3,CASSQLSGASTDTQYF
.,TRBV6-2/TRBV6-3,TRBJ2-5,CASSQVDQTQYF
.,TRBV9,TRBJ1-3,CASSVAPADRSSGNTIYF
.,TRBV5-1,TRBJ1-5,CASSLRPQEEYSNQPQHF
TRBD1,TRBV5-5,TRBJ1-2,CASSPDRVGGYTF
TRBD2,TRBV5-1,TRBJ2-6,CASTEKSGLAGGGANVLTF
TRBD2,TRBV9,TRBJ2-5,CASSAGTSGGNQYF
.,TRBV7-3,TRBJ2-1,CASSLMPSSYNEQFF
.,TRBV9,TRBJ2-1,CASSVVPASVTVGHNEQFF
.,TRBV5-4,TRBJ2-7,CASSLAGDRYEQYF
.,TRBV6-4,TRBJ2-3,CASRVAGTDTQYF
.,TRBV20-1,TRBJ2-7,CSASPNSYEQYF